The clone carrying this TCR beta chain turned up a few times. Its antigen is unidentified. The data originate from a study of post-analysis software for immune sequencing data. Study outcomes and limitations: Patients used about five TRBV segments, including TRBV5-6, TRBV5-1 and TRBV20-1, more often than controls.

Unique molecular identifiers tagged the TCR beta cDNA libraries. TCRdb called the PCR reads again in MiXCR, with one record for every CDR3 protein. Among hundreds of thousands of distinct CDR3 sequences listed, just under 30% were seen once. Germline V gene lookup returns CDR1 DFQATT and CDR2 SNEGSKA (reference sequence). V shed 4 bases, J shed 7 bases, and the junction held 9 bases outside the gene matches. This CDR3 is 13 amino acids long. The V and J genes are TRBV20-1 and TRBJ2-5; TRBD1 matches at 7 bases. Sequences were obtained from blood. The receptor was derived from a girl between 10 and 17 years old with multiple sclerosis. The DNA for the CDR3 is TGCAGTGCTACCCCGACAGGGCCGGTGACCCAGTACTTC. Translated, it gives CSATPTGPVTQYF.